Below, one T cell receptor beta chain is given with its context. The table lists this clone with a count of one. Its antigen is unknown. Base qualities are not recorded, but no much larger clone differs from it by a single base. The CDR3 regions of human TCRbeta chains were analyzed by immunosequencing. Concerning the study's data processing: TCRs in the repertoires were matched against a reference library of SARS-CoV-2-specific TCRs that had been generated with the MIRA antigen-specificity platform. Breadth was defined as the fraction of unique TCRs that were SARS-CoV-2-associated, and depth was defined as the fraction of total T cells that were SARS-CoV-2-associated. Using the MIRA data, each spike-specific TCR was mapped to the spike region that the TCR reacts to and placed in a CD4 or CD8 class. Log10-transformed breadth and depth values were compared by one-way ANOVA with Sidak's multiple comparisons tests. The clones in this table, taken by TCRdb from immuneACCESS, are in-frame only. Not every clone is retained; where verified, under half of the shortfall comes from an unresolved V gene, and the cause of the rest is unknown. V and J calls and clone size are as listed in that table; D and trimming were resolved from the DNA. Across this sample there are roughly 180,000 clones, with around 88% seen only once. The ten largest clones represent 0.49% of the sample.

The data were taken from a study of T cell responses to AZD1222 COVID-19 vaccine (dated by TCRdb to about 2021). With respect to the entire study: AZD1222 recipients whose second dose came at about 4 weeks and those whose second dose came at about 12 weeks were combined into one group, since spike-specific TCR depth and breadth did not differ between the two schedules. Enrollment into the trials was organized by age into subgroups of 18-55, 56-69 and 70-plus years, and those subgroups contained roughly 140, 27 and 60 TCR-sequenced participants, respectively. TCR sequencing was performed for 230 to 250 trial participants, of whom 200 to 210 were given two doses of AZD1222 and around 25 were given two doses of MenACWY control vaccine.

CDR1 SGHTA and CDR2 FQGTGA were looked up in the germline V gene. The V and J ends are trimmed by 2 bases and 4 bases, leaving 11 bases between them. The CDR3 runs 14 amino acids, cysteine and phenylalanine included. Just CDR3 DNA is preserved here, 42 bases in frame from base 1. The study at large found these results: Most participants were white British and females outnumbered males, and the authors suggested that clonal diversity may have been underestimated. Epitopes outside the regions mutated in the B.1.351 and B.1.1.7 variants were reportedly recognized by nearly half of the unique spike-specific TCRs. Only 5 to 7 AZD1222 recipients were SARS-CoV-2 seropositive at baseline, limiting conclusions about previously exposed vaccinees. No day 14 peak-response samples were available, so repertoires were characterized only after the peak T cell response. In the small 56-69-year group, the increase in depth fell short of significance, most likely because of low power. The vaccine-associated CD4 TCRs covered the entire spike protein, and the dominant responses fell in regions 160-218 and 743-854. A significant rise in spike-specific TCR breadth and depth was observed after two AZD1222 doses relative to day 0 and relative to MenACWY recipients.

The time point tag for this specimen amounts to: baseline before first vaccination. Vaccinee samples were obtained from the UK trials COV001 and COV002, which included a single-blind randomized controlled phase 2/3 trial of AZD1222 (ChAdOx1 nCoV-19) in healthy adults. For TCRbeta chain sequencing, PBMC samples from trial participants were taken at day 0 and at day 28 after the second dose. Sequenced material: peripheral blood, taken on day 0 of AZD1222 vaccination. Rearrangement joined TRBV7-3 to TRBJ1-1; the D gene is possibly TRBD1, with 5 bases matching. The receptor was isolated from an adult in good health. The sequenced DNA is TGTGCCAGCAGCTTACAGGGTACTGGCACTGAAGCTTTCTTT. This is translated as CASSLQGTGTEAFF.